This TCR beta chain was documented in a study of T cell clonality in common variable immunodeficiency. Study-wide results and caveats: Compared with controls, CVID subjects had fewer shared TCRbeta clones. Authors noted CVID clonality's cause needs subpopulation repertoire sequencing. Fewer deletions and N-nucleotide insertions were reportedly seen in common variable immunodeficiency TCR beta sequences. Patient heterogeneity in the CVID cohort limited correlations between repertoire features and clinical complications.

Looked up from germline, CDR1 is SEHNR and CDR2 is FQNEAQ (reference sequence). V gave up 1 base and J gave up 7 bases; unmatched junction bases: 6. The length of the CDR3 is 15 residues. Some clones are missing from TCRdb's copy, which holds only in-frame ones; the method was immunoSEQ multiplex PCR. The sample includes some 50,000 clones, none of them occurring once. In its sample, this clone was seen many times. Antigen specificity is unknown. Sequencing ends 3 residues short of the CDR3 end; the germline J gene provides the rest. The chain couples TRBV7-9 to TRBJ2-2; TRBD1 matches 7 bases. The receptor was isolated from a person between 18 and 75 years old in good health. Sample: peripheral blood mononuclear cells. The CDR3 loop is CASSLGGTGVGELFF. The sequenced CDR3 bases are TGTGCCAGCAGCTTAGGTGGCACAGGGGTCGGGGAG.